Below, 12 T cell receptor beta chains from the same sample are listed, as sequenced in a study of PD-L1 blockade in urothelial cancer. Data came from immunoSEQ multiplex PCR; TCRdb stores just in-frame clones and leaves some out. Counted here are about 88,000 clones, 85% to 95% occurring once; the ten biggest clones make up roughly 9.4%. Material: PBMCs, obtained around atezolizumab (anti-PD-L1) treatment. The origin of the receptors is a man in his fifties or sixties with urothelial cancer.

In its sample, this clone was seen once. CDR3 nucleotide sequence: TGTGCCAGCAGCCTGGGGACTAGCGGGACCTCTAGCACAGATACGCAGTATTTT. Translating gives CASSLGTSGTSSTDTQYF. The V and J genes are TRBV7-9 and TRBJ2-3; 13 nucleotides align to TRBD2. Germline assignment: CDR1 SEHNR and CDR2 FQNEAQ (reference sequence). The CDR3 extends over 18 amino acids. The junction had 8 bases not matched to a gene; V was cut back by 5 bases and J by 0 bases.

The J gene is TRBJ1-2, the V gene TRBV5-1; 7 bases are shared with TRBD1. Germline CDR1 SGHRS, CDR2 YFSETQ. V lost 6 bases, J lost 6 bases, and 20 bases stayed unmatched. CDR3 size: 17 residues. The CDR3 protein is CASNFGGRTGDPHGYTF. CDR3 nucleotide sequence: TGCGCCAGCAACTTTGGGGGTAGAACAGGGGATCCTCATGGCTACACCTTC. Filled out from reference TRBV5-1 and TRBJ1-2, the complete variable domain reads KAGVTQTPRYLIKTRGQQVTLSCSPISGHRSVSWYQQTPGQGLQFLFEYFSETQRNKGNFPGRFSGRQFSNSRSEMNVSTLELGDSALYLCASNFGGRTGDPHGYTFGSGTRLTVV.

The chain couples TRBV5-1 to TRBJ2-1; 7 nucleotides agree with TRBD2. The V gene end was trimmed by 4 bases and the J gene end by 7 bases; junction bases not matched to a gene: 5. In germline, CDR1 is SGHRS, CDR2 YFSETQ. The CDR3 is made up of 13 amino acids. The CDR3 loop reads CASSITSANEQFF. Written as DNA, the CDR3 is TGCGCCAGCAGCATCACTAGCGCAAATGAGCAGTTCTTC.

This sequence joins TRBV5-6 and TRBJ1-1; 11 bases are a match to TRBD1. This CDR3 region has 14 residues. The germline gives CDR1 SGHDT, CDR2 YYEEEE. The trim removed 5 bases at V and 4 bases at J, leaving 4 bases unmatched. In DNA, the CDR3 is TGTGCCAGCAGTCGGACAGGGGGCGGCACTGAAGCTTTCTTT. It yields the protein CASSRTGGGTEAFF.

The chain joins TRBV7-2 to TRBJ1-2; a possible D gene is TRBD1 (6 bases). V lost 3 bases, J lost 6 bases, and 14 bases lay in between. The CDR3 loop spans 14 amino acids. The germline CDR1 and CDR2 sequences are SGHTA and FQGNSA. The CDR3 region is CASSFQQGRNGYTF. CDR3 DNA: TGTGCCAGCAGCTTCCAACAGGGTCGGAATGGCTACACCTTC.

The V call is TRBV6-1, the J call TRBJ2-5; 8 bases are shared with TRBD1. J lost 1 base, V lost 4 bases, and 5 bases had no gene match. In germline, CDR1 is MNHNS, CDR2 SASEGT. This CDR3 spans 15 amino acids. In DNA form, the CDR3 reads TGTGCCAGCAGTGGGGGGACAGGTTCCCAAGAGACCCAGTACTTC. It specifies CASSGGTGSQETQYF.

The V call is TRBV7-2, the J call TRBJ2-1, with TRBD2 as a possible D gene (6 bases). CDR3 length equals 12 residues. Between the trimmed V and J ends, which lost 5 bases and 9 bases, there was a span of 11 bases. CDR1 is SGHTA and CDR2 is FQGNSA in the germline V gene. Here the CDR3 DNA reads TGTGCCAGCAGCGCCGGGACTTCTGAGCAGTTCTTC. Translating it yields CASSAGTSEQFF.

The chain carries TRBV10-3 and TRBJ1-4; D might be TRBD1 (5 bases). The CDR3 loop spans 13 amino acids. The germline CDR1 and CDR2 sequences are ENHRY and SYGVKD. Deletions cut 7 bases from V and 8 bases from J, with 14 bases between. The CDR3 DNA sequence: TGTGCCATCACCCCGGGGGGGGGAGAAAAACTGTTTTTT. Translation gives CAITPGGGEKLFF.

The CDR3 spells CATKQGPFNQPQHF. As DNA, the CDR3 is TGTGCCACCAAACAGGGGCCTTTCAATCAGCCCCAGCATTTT. The J gene is TRBJ1-5, the V gene TRBV10-3, with TRBD1 identical over 7 bases. Trimming at V came to 10 bases and at J to 3 bases, leaving 9 bases not matched to a gene. Germline lookup yields CDR1 ENHRY and CDR2 SYGVKD. The CDR3 extends over 14 amino acids.

The rearrangement joins TRBV2 to TRBJ2-7, with 9 positions matching TRBD1. V lost 6 bases and J lost 7; bases outside the gene matches: 10. The CDR3 loop spans 14 amino acids. The germline V gene encodes CDR1 SNHLY and CDR2 FYNNEI. As DNA, the CDR3 is TGTGCCAGCAGCAAAGAGGGACAGGGTGTAGAGCAGTACTTC. It encodes CASSKEGQGVEQYF.

The chain couples TRBV4-3 to TRBJ2-1; maybe TRBD1 (6 bases). Germline V lookup: CDR1 LGHNA, CDR2 YSLEER. The CDR3 spans 16 residues. V shed 4 bases and J shed 4 bases, with 17 bases lying between them. The CDR3 bases are TGCGCCAGCAGCCCCTCAGGGGCGACCACGTACAATGAGCAGTTCTTC. Its protein is CASSPSGATTYNEQFF.

The rearrangement links TRBV5-1 to TRBJ2-1; TRBD2 matches at 14 bases. CDR3 size: 16 residues. The germline V gene has CDR1 SGHRS and CDR2 YFSETQ. The junction had 4 bases not matched to a gene; V was cut back by 0 bases and J by 8 bases. CDR3 region: CASSLAGLAGVDEQFF. The CDR3 DNA reads as TGCGCCAGCAGCTTGGCGGGACTAGCGGGAGTCGATGAGCAGTTCTTC.